The 3 T cell receptor beta chains given below trace back to one sample, sequenced in a study of regulatory T cells in long-lasting Graves disease. Time point in this sample: newly diagnosed GD, antithyroid drugs for less than 3 months. The TCR library used RNA extracted from PBMCs. The authors built TCR beta libraries using iRepertoire HTBI primers and Arm-PCR of CDR3 regions. TCRdb reprocessed the multiplex PCR reads with MiXCR, giving one entry per CDR3 protein. Among 540,000 or so distinct CDR3 sequences listed, approximately 15% were seen once. Another study also made use of these data, one on T cells in Graves' hyperthyroidism and ophthalmopathy.

The sample here was peripheral blood mononuclear cells (PBMCs), taken at new diagnosis, from a patient treated with antithyroid drugs. All receptors come from a man aged 30 to 45 with Graves disease.

The chain carries TRBV9 and TRBJ2-1; a weak D match, TRBD2 (5 bases). This CDR3 has 12 amino acids. Trimming took 2 bases from V and 9 from J, leaving 9 bases between them. CDR1 and CDR2 (germline): SGDLS, YYNGEE. The CDR3 DNA follows: TGTGCCAGCAGCGTTGGAGGTGTTGAGCAGTTCTTC. Translated: CASSVGGVEQFF.

The chain uses TRBV5-1 and TRBJ2-7, with D maybe TRBD1 (9 bases). The V end was cut by 4 bases, the J end by 4 bases, with 18 bases between. Germline V gene data show CDR1 as SGHRS and CDR2 as YFSETQ. This CDR3 is built from 15 residues. The CDR3 DNA reads as TGCGCCAGCAGCCCGGGGGGGACAGGGATTTACGAGCAGTACTTC. Translation: CASSPGGTGIYEQYF.

About this clonotype itself: A much larger clone lies one base from this, so it may be a read error. CDR3 sequence reads: CASSLIYHGQYF. CDR3 bases: TGTGCCAGCAGCTTAATTTACCACGGGCAGTACTTC. The chain is built from TRBV11-2 and TRBJ2-7; D is undetermined. This CDR3 has 12 residues. V dropped 2 bases and J dropped 9 bases, with 11 bases sitting between them. Germline CDR1 is SGHAT and CDR2 is FQNNGV.